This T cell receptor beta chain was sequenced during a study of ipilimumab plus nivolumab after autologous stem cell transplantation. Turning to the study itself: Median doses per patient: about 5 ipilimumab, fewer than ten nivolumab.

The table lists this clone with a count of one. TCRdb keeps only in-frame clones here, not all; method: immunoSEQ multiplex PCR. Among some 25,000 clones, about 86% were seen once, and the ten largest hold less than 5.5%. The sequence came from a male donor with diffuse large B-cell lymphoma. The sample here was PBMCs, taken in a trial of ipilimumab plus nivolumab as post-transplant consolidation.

The DNA of the CDR3 is TGCGCCAGCAGGAATGGGGGTTCTAACTATGGCTACACCTTC. Translation: CASRNGGSNYGYTF. This chain connects TRBV5-1 to TRBJ1-2; a possible D gene is TRBD1 (5 bases). This CDR3 is 14 amino acids long. Germline V gene lookup returns CDR1 SGHRS and CDR2 YFSETQ. With 5 bases removed from V and 0 bases from J, the gap between germline ends came to 11 bases.